The T cell receptor (beta chain) under discussion was sequenced for a study of T-cell reconstitution after alpha-beta-depleted transplantation in children. Findings and caveats of the study: Several patients had high TCRbeta diversity at day 60; it came from surviving recipient T cells and thymic progenitors. Alpha-beta T cells about two months after transplant reportedly derived from several hundred expanded graft clones. Diversity and T-cell counts at one year after transplant derived mostly from new T cells.

A word on this clonotype: Its antigen is currently unknown.

From germline, CDR1 is SGHAT and CDR2 FQNNGV. V shed 3 bases and J shed 4 bases, with 9 bases lying between them. The CDR3 loop spans 13 amino acids. It was with unique molecular identifiers that the TCRbeta library was prepared. TCRdb itself ran the PCR reads through MiXCR, one entry per CDR3 protein. Of approximately 500,000 distinct CDR3 sequences in the sample, roughly a tenth are singletons; the top ten hold around 2.2%. The source of this sequence is a child aged 2 to 10 with inherited bone marrow failure, due to receive a stem cell transplant. The source was PBMCs, collected before TCRalphabeta/CD19-depleted stem cell transplant. This sequence joins TRBV11-2 and TRBJ2-5, with a possible D match to TRBD1 (6 bases). CDR3 protein: CASSLNRVETQYF. CDR3 coding DNA: TGTGCCAGCAGCTTGAACAGGGTAGAGACCCAGTACTTC.